The rows below give T cell receptor beta chains drawn from one sample of a study of blood T cell repertoires in COVID-19. Clones were sequenced by immunoSEQ multiplex PCR, and TCRdb holds only the in-frame ones, with some missing. Of 30,000 to 40,000 clones in the sample, roughly 88% are singletons; the top ten hold over 9%. The sample taken for sequencing was peripheral blood. Receptor source: a human donor in a cohort sampled during active COVID-19. Each CDR3 is given with its conserved first and last residue. Fields, in order: V gene, CDR3 length, D gene, J gene, clone size, CDR3 protein, CDR3 DNA. The D gene is left open where the match is weak. Part of the rows lack a size; the others show once, few, many or a class for expanded clones.

TRBV6-5,14,NA,TRBJ1-4,NA,CASTIQGFGEKLFF,TGTGCCAGCACCATACAGGGTTTCGGGGAAAAACTGTTTTTT
TRBV28,16,TRBD1,TRBJ2-3,NA,CASSRFTGGGTDTQYF,TGTGCCAGCAGTCGATTCACAGGGGGAGGCACAGATACGCAGTATTTT
TRBV29-1,11,NA,TRBJ2-5,NA,CSVVEGWTQYF,TGCAGCGTTGTGGAGGGTTGGACCCAGTACTTC
TRBV19,14,TRBD1,TRBJ1-2,NA,CASKPDRGTYGYTF,TGTGCCAGCAAGCCGGACAGGGGAACCTATGGCTACACCTTC
TRBV18,16,TRBD2,TRBJ2-7,few,CASSPTRAGGSYEQYF,TGTGCCAGCTCACCGACAAGAGCGGGAGGATCCTACGAGCAGTACTTC
TRBV5-1,14,TRBD1,TRBJ1-2,NA,CASSPQTGGYGYTF,TGCGCCAGCAGCCCCCAGACAGGGGGCTATGGCTACACCTTC
TRBV12-5,17,NA,TRBJ1-6,NA,CASGLVTLEGGNSPLHF,TGTGCTAGTGGTTTGGTAACCCTGGAGGGAGGTAATTCACCCCTCCACTTT
TRBV9,14,TRBD2,TRBJ2-3,NA,CASSVGAGGDTQYF,TGTGCCAGCAGCGTAGGTGCGGGAGGAGATACGCAGTATTTT
TRBV7-8,14,NA,TRBJ2-7,NA,CASSLILSSYEQYF,TGTGCCAGCAGCTTAATTCTGAGCTCCTACGAGCAGTACTTC
TRBV5-4,16,TRBD1,TRBJ2-2,NA,CASSRPGQGLDGELFF,TGTGCCAGCAGTCGTCCGGGACAGGGGTTGGACGGGGAGCTGTTTTTT
TRBV28,13,TRBD1,TRBJ1-2,once,CASKGTGVFGYTF,TGTGCCAGCAAAGGGACAGGGGTTTTTGGCTACACCTTC
TRBV5-4,14,NA,TRBJ2-7,NA,CASSQQGRDHEQYF,TGTGCCAGCAGTCAACAGGGTAGGGACCACGAGCAGTACTTC
TRBV6-5,15,NA,TRBJ1-1,NA,CASNPVGARNTEAFF,TGTGCCAGCAACCCCGTAGGGGCCCGGAACACTGAAGCTTTCTTT
TRBV12-3/TRBV12-4,13,TRBD2,TRBJ2-7,NA,CASSFRGAYEQYF,TGTGCCAGCAGTTTTCGGGGGGCCTACGAGCAGTACTTC
TRBV7-9,15,TRBD1,TRBJ1-1,NA,CASSLDRGGLGVAFF,TGTGCCAGCAGCTTAGACAGGGGAGGTTTGGGGGTGGCTTTCTTT
TRBV30,14,NA,TRBJ1-3,NA,CAWSSTDSGNTIYF,TGTGCCTGGAGTTCCACTGACTCTGGAAACACCATATATTTT
TRBV28,16,NA,TRBJ2-6,NA,CASSELGGAGANVLTF,TGTGCCAGCAGTGAGCTAGGGGGGGCTGGGGCCAACGTCCTGACTTTC
TRBV9,16,NA,TRBJ2-3,NA,CASSAPRGPSTDTQYF,TGTGCCAGCAGCGCACCCAGGGGACCGAGCACAGATACGCAGTATTTT
TRBV6-5,15,TRBD2,TRBJ2-7,once,CASSLRLAGSYEQYF,TGTGCCAGCAGTTTGCGACTAGCGGGGTCCTACGAGCAGTACTTC
TRBV7-2,15,NA,TRBJ1-6,NA,CASSFGGRHNSPLHF,TGTGCCAGCAGCTTTGGAGGGCGCCATAATTCACCCCTCCACTTT
TRBV3-1/TRBV3-2,17,TRBD2,TRBJ2-3,NA,CASSPLSLAGRADTQYF,TGTGCCAGCAGCCCCCTCTCTCTAGCGGGAAGGGCAGATACGCAGTATTTT
TRBV19,16,TRBD1,TRBJ2-7,NA,CASSTLGQGQTYEQYF,TGTGCCAGTAGTACCCTCGGACAGGGCCAGACCTACGAGCAGTACTTC
TRBV11-3,15,TRBD2,TRBJ2-1,NA,CASSLEAGGRNEQFF,TGTGCCAGCAGCTTAGAGGCGGGGGGCCGAAATGAGCAGTTCTTC
TRBV2,14,NA,TRBJ1-4,NA,CASKPFTTNEKLFF,TGTGCCAGCAAGCCCTTTACAACTAATGAAAAACTGTTTTTT
TRBV9,15,NA,TRBJ1-2,NA,CASSVGRGGLYGYTF,TGTGCCAGCAGCGTAGGAAGAGGAGGCCTCTATGGCTACACCTTC
TRBV5-6,18,TRBD2,TRBJ2-7,NA,CASSPQGLAVWDTYEQYF,TGTGCCAGCAGCCCGCAAGGACTAGCCGTTTGGGATACCTACGAGCAGTACTTC
TRBV21-1,19,NA,TRBJ2-7,NA,CASSKLGLAGGWVPYEQYF,TGTGCCAGCAGCAAACTGGGACTAGCGGGAGGTTGGGTCCCCTACGAGCAGTACTTC
TRBV5-6,11,NA,TRBJ1-2,NA,CASSLVSFYTF,TGTGCCAGCAGCTTGGTTAGCTTCTACACCTTC
TRBV12-3/TRBV12-4,13,NA,TRBJ2-5,NA,CASSLTSGETQYF,TGTGCCAGCAGTTTAACCAGCGGGGAGACCCAGTACTTC
TRBV6-2/TRBV6-3,15,NA,TRBJ1-5,few,CASSYLRGGNQPQHF,TGTGCCAGCAGTTACCTCAGGGGCGGCAATCAGCCCCAGCATTTT
TRBV11-2,16,NA,TRBJ1-3,NA,CASSPGDTLSGNTIYF,TGTGCCAGCAGCCCAGGGGACACCCTCTCTGGAAACACCATATATTTT
TRBV6-5,15,NA,TRBJ2-7,few,CASRRQVQSSYEQYF,TGTGCCAGCAGGAGACAGGTCCAAAGCTCCTACGAGCAGTACTTC
TRBV28,15,NA,TRBJ1-2,NA,CASSPVGQPWTGGTF,TGTGCCAGCAGTCCCGTGGGCCAGCCGTGGACGGGGGGCACCTTC